The 27 T cell receptor beta chains in this list originate from one sample, sequenced in a study of cytomegalovirus exposure and HLA in healthy donors (TCRdb year 2017). The library was prepared using the immunoSEQ multiplex PCR assay. For the multiplex PCR, a mixture combining 60 forward primers for TCR Vbeta segments and 13 reverse primers for TCR Jbeta segments was used. TCRdb carries this immuneACCESS record with in-frame sequences only. Its versions omit some clonotypes, under half of them owing to an unresolved V gene in the studies checked, with the rest unexplained. The sample contains roughly 150,000 clones, around two thirds of them found a single time. The biggest ten clones account for about 10% of the sample. Material: PBMCs. These receptor sequences come from a young man in good health and CMV-seropositive.

CDR3 coding DNA: TGTGCCAGCACCCCCGGGACTAGCAACTACAATGAGCAGTTCTTC. Translated: CASTPGTSNYNEQFF. The V and J genes are TRBV11-2 and TRBJ2-1; 9 bases are shared with TRBD2. The V gene end was trimmed by 7 bases and the J gene end by 3 bases; junction bases not matched to a gene: 7. CDR1 and CDR2 (germline): SGHAT, FQNNGV. This CDR3 comprises 15 residues.

The V gene is TRBV27, the J gene TRBJ2-5, with 9 bases aligning to TRBD2. The last part of the DNA fits TRBJ2-7 better; the J call may be wrong. There are 16 residues in the CDR3. CDR1 is MNHEY, CDR2 SMNVEV, per germline (reference sequence). CDR3 in DNA: TGTGCCAGCAGAGCCGCCTCTGGTAGCGGGAGTTACGAGCAGTACTTC. This translates into CASRAASGSGSYEQYF.

The V and J genes are TRBV7-8 and TRBJ2-7, with 14 bases identical to TRBD2. Germline trimming cut 6 bases from V and 4 bases from J; bases unmatched to any gene: 5. Germline-derived CDR1 and CDR2 are SGHVS and FQNEAQ. The CDR3 runs to 15 residues. DNA for the CDR3: TGTGCCAGCAGACGACTAGCGGGAGGGCTATACGAGCAGTACTTC. It encodes CASRRLAGGLYEQYF.

This clone was observed a single time. Germline and junction disagree at one end, which may indicate a read error. V and J are TRBV6-5 and TRBJ2-7; D might be TRBD1 (6 bases). There are 15 residues in the CDR3. Germline CDR1 reads MNHEY; CDR2 reads SVGAGI. CDR3 protein: CASSYFGTNTYAQYF. The CDR3 bases are TGTGCCAGCAGTTACTTCGGGACAAATACCTACGCGCAGTACTTC.

The rearrangement uses TRBV4-2 and TRBJ2-5, with 7 bases that match TRBD2. The J call may be incorrect, as the DNA end agrees better with TRBJ2-7. The germline gives CDR1 LGHNA, CDR2 YNFKEQ. This CDR3 has 15 residues. The CDR3 nucleotides are TGTGCCAGCAGCCAAGATGAGCGGGGACGCTACGAGCAGTACTTC. It yields the protein CASSQDERGRYEQYF.

V and J are TRBV4-1 and TRBJ1-1; the D is unclear. The CDR3 contains 12 residues. Germline assignment: CDR1 MGHRA and CDR2 YSYEKL. V lost 7 bases and J lost 1, with 7 bases in between. The CDR3 loop reads CASMGRNTEAFF. CDR3 sequence (DNA): TGCGCCAGCATGGGGAGGAACACTGAAGCTTTCTTT.

There are a few counts of this clone. V gene TRBV15 combines with J gene TRBJ1-4; no firm D call. Per the germline V gene, CDR1 is LNHNV and CDR2 is YYDKDF (reference sequence). The CDR3 is made up of 15 amino acids. V gave up 0 bases and J gave up 8 bases, with 13 bases separating them. CDR3 DNA: TGTGCCACCAGCAGAGATACCTCGGAGTGGGAAAAACTGTTTTTT. Translated: CATSRDTSEWEKLFF.

The chain has TRBV10-3 and TRBJ1-1; perhaps TRBD1 as D (5 bases). Germline V CDR1 and CDR2: ENHRY, SYGVKD. The CDR3 sequence is 12 residues long. V was pared by 2 bases and J by 8 bases, with 9 bases between. CDR3 loop: CAISEGYREAFF. The DNA for the CDR3 is TGTGCCATCAGTGAGGGATACAGGGAAGCTTTCTTT.

V gene TRBV29-1 combines with J gene TRBJ2-5; the D gene is possibly TRBD2 (6 bases). Germline V CDR1 and CDR2: SQVTM, ANQGSEA. The CDR3 covers 12 residues. Trimming pared 7 bases from V and 0 bases from J, leaving 9 bases between. The CDR3 DNA reads as TGCAGCGCGACTAGAAACCAAGAGACCCAGTACTTC. This codes for CSATRNQETQYF.

The genes are TRBV9 and TRBJ1-4, with a possible D match to TRBD1 (6 bases). V lost 0 bases and J lost 3, with 12 bases in between. This CDR3 is 16 amino acids long. CDR1 is SGDLS and CDR2 is YYNGEE in the germline V gene. This CDR3 is CASSVALGQPNEKLFF. The CDR3 DNA reads as TGTGCCAGCAGCGTAGCTTTAGGACAGCCTAATGAAAAACTGTTTTTT.

This clone appeared a single time. The CDR3 DNA sequence: TGTGCCAGCAGCGCGCGCGGGACAGGGAAGTACACCGGGGAGCTGTTTTTT. Its protein product is CASSARGTGKYTGELFF. This chain uses TRBV7-9 with TRBJ2-2, with 9 bases that match TRBD1. From germline, CDR1 is SEHNR and CDR2 FQNEAQ (reference sequence). The V segment lost 5 bases and the J segment 3 bases; nucleotides outside the gene matches: 10. This CDR3 comprises 17 residues.

CDR3: CASSPIGTGPYEQYF. For the CDR3, the DNA is TGTGCCAGCAGCCCCATCGGGACAGGACCCTACGAGCAGTACTTC. The gene calls are TRBV14 and TRBJ2-7, with 8 nucleotides matching TRBD1. V lost 4 bases, J lost 2 bases, and 7 bases stayed unmatched. Germline lookup yields CDR1 SGHDN and CDR2 FVKESK. The CDR3 has 15 residues. Full variable domain (missing parts from reference TRBV14 and TRBJ2-7): EAGVTQFPSHSVIEKGQTVTLRCDPISGHDNLYWYRRVMGKEIKFLLHFVKESKQDESGMPNNRFLAERTGGTYSTLKVQPAELEDSGVYFCASSPIGTGPYEQYFGPGTRLTVT.

V and J are TRBV7-3 and TRBJ1-6, with 9 bases lining up with TRBD1. This CDR3 is built from 13 residues. Looked up from germline, CDR1 is SGHTA and CDR2 is FQGTGA. Trimming removed 5 bases from V and 8 bases from J; junction bases left unmatched: 1. The CDR3 DNA reads as TGTGCCAGCAGCCGACAGGGGGATTCACCCCTCCACTTT. It specifies CASSRQGDSPLHF.

This CDR3 reads CASSQVAGLSSYEQYF. The CDR3 bases are TGCGCCAGCAGCCAAGTAGCGGGATTAAGCTCCTACGAGCAGTACTTC. The rearrangement joins TRBV4-1 to TRBJ2-7; 8 bases line up with TRBD2. The J segment lost 0 bases and the V segment lost 1 base, leaving 5 bases of the junction unmatched. CDR3 length: 16 amino acids. The germline CDR1 and CDR2 sequences are MGHRA and YSYEKL.

This chain's CDR3 is CAWSVLQTGQHYEQYF. CDR3 coding DNA: TGTGCCTGGAGTGTACTACAGACGGGACAGCACTACGAGCAGTACTTC. V and J are TRBV30 and TRBJ2-7; the match to TRBD1 covers 7 bases. V lost 0 bases and J lost 3; bases outside the gene matches: 11. There are 16 residues in the CDR3. Per germline, CDR1 GTSNPN and CDR2 SVGIG (reference sequence).

V gene TRBV6-1 combines with J gene TRBJ2-3; D is uncertain. The CDR3 length is 15 residues. The germline V gene has CDR1 MNHNS and CDR2 SASEGT. The V gene lost 0 bases and the J gene lost 7 bases, with 14 bases spanning the gap. The CDR3 spells CASSEAARPRNTQYF. The CDR3 nucleotides are TGTGCCAGCAGTGAAGCCGCCCGCCCTAGAAATACGCAGTATTTT.

The chain joins TRBV5-1 to TRBJ1-1; TRBD1 matches 7 bases. The CDR3 extends over 14 amino acids. Germline assignment: CDR1 SGHRS and CDR2 YFSETQ. Trimming at V came to 4 bases and at J to 0 bases, leaving 3 bases not matched to a gene. This CDR3 is CASSVQGLNTEAFF. CDR3 nucleotides: TGCGCCAGCAGCGTACAGGGGTTGAACACTGAAGCTTTCTTT.

The chain is built from TRBV5-1 and TRBJ2-1; D gene ambiguous. The ends were cut back, 4 bases at V and 5 bases at J, with 13 bases in the middle. The CDR3 contains 14 residues. Germline V lookup: CDR1 SGHRS, CDR2 YFSETQ. As DNA, the CDR3 is TGCGCCAGCAGCGACGCTAGTCGGGACAATGAGCAGTTCTTC. Encoded protein: CASSDASRDNEQFF.

The rearrangement joins TRBV12-5 to TRBJ1-4, with TRBD1 as a possible D gene (5 bases). The CDR3 length is 12 residues. Trimming removed 4 bases at V and 8 bases at J, with 8 bases between. From germline, CDR1 is LGHNT and CDR2 FRNRAP. The CDR3 is CASGWGGEKLFF. The CDR3 nucleotides read TGTGCTAGTGGTTGGGGGGGAGAAAAACTGTTTTTT.

V is TRBV27 and J is TRBJ1-4; maybe TRBD1 (6 bases). CDR3 length equals 15 residues. Germline CDR1 and CDR2: MNHEY and SMNVEV (reference sequence). With 5 bases removed from V and 8 bases from J, the gap between germline ends came to 18 bases. The CDR3 is CASSPRTAIGEKLFF. The CDR3 region has the DNA TGTGCCAGCAGTCCCCGGACAGCTATAGGGGAAAAACTGTTTTTT.

CDR3 in DNA: TGTGCCAGCAGTAAGGGAAGGGACAGTGCCTACGAGCAGTACTTC. Its protein is CASSKGRDSAYEQYF. The rearrangement links TRBV6-5 to TRBJ2-7, with TRBD1 identical over 7 bases. The CDR3 covers 15 residues. V lost 5 bases, J lost 2 bases, and 9 bases stayed unmatched. CDR1 is MNHEY and CDR2 is SVGAGI in the germline V gene.

In DNA form, the CDR3 reads TGTGCCATCAGTGAGTCTTGGCAGGACACCGGGGAGCTGTTTTTT. It encodes CAISESWQDTGELFF. This chain uses TRBV10-3 with TRBJ2-2; D uncertain. The V end was cut by 0 bases, the J end by 3 bases, with 8 bases between. Per germline, CDR1 ENHRY and CDR2 SYGVKD. The CDR3 runs 15 residues.

This sequence joins TRBV6-1 and TRBJ2-1; TRBD2 aligns across 10 bases. Germline V gene lookup returns CDR1 MNHNS and CDR2 SASEGT. The junction had 12 bases not matched to a gene; V was cut back by 10 bases and J by 9 bases. This CDR3 is built from 14 residues. CDR3 sequence (DNA): TGTGCCACGGGTTGGGTAGCGGGAGGAGGTGAGCAGTTCTTC. Translation gives CATGWVAGGGEQFF.

The chain employs TRBV15 and TRBJ2-5, with D possibly being TRBD1 (6 bases). The germline V gene encodes CDR1 LNHNV and CDR2 YYDKDF (reference sequence). The CDR3 extends over 14 amino acids. V dropped 4 bases and J dropped 5 bases, with 14 bases sitting between them. Here the CDR3 DNA reads TGTGCCACCAGCAAAGGGGGTACGGGGGAGACCCAGTACTTC. Protein product: CATSKGGTGETQYF. Full variable domain (remainder filled in from reference TRBV15 and TRBJ2-5): DAMVIQNPRYQVTQFGKPVTLSCSQTLNHNVMYWYQQKSSQAPKLLFHYYDKDFNNEADTPDNFQSRRPNTSFCFLDIRSPGLGDTAMYLCATSKGGTGETQYFGPGTRLLVL.

This chain links TRBV30 with TRBJ2-3, with 10 bases aligning to TRBD1. The V segment lost 7 bases and the J segment 3 bases; nucleotides outside the gene matches: 10. The CDR3 has 15 residues. Germline values: CDR1 GTSNPN, CDR2 SVGIG (reference sequence). DNA of the CDR3: TGTGCCTTTCCCACGGACAGGGGGTCAACAGATACGCAGTATTTT. Its translation is CAFPTDRGSTDTQYF. Drawing the rest from reference TRBV30 and TRBJ2-3, the complete variable domain is SQTIHQWPATLVQPVGSPLSLECTVEGTSNPNLYWYRQAAGRGLQLLFYSVGIGQISSEVPQNLSASRPQDRQFILSSKKLLLSDSGFYLCAFPTDRGSTDTQYFGPGTRLTVL.

This clone was counted a single time. The chain recombines TRBV2 with TRBJ1-2, with 12 nucleotides matching TRBD1. The CDR3 extends over 17 amino acids. Germline CDR1 reads SNHLY; CDR2 reads FYNNEI. V shed 3 bases, J shed 8 bases, and the junction held 13 bases outside the gene matches. Written as DNA, the CDR3 is TGTGCCAGCAGTGAGGCGGGACAGGGGGCGTCCGTCTACGGCTACACCTTC. Protein product: CASSEAGQGASVYGYTF. The full variable domain, rest sourced from reference TRBV2 and TRBJ1-2, is EPEVTQTPSHQVTQMGQEVILRCVPISNHLYFYWYRQILGQKVEFLVSFYNNEISEKSEIFDDQFSVERPDGSNFTLKIRSTKLEDSAMYFCASSEAGQGASVYGYTFGSGTRLTVV.

The J gene is TRBJ2-4, the V gene TRBV10-1; TRBD2 matches at 8 bases. The germline gives CDR1 WNHNN, CDR2 SYGVQD (reference sequence). This CDR3 spans 14 amino acids. J lost 8 bases, V lost 2 bases, and 5 bases had no gene match. DNA of the CDR3: TGCGCCAGCAGTGAGCCGGGGGGGCCCGACATTCAGTACTTC. It encodes CASSEPGGPDIQYF.